These 2 T cell receptor beta chains share one sample of origin, sequenced in a study of beta chain features in type 1 diabetes. Every bit of the isolated RNA underwent reverse transcription, so sequencing read expressed TCRB transcripts. Some clones are missing from TCRdb's copy, which holds only in-frame ones; the method was immunoSEQ multiplex PCR. The data show roughly 300,000 clones, with roughly 8% seen just once and around 0.45% held by the top ten. Sequencing used central memory CD4+ T cells from blood. The receptors shown here come from a woman younger than 35 in good health.

V is TRBV2 and J is TRBJ2-5; TRBD2 matches at 8 bases. Germline V gives CDR1 SNHLY, CDR2 FYNNEI. With V trimmed by 6 bases and J by 8 bases, 2 bases remained unmatched. The CDR3 extends over 11 amino acids. CDR3 in amino acids: CASRSGRTQYF. The CDR3 region has the DNA TGTGCCAGCAGAAGCGGGAGAACCCAGTACTTC.

This clone was counted only a few times. CDR3 nucleotides: TGTGCCAGCCGAGGGGACCTCTCTCGCCATACGCAGTATTTT. This sequence encodes CASRGDLSRHTQYF. This chain uses TRBV11-2 with TRBJ2-3, with D perhaps assigned TRBD1 or TRBD2 (5 bases each). Germline CDR1 and CDR2: SGHAT and FQNNGV. The CDR3 consists of 14 residues. Trimming removed 8 bases from V and 7 bases from J, with 19 bases in between.